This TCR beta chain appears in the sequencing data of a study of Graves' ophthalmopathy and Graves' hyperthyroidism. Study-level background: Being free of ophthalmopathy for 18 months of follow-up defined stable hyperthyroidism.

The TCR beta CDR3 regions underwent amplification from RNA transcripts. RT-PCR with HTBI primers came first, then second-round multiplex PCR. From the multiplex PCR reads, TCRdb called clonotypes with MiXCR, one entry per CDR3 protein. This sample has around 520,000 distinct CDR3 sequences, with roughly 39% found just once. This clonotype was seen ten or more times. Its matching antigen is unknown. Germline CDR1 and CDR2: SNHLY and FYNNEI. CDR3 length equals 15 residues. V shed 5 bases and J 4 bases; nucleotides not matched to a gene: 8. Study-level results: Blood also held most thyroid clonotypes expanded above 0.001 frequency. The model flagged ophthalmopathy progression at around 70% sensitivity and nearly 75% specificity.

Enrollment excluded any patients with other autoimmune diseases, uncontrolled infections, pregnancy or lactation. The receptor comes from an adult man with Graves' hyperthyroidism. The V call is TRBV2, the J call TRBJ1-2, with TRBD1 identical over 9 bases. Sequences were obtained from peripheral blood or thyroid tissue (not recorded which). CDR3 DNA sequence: TGTGCCAGCAGTCCTAAGGACAGGGGCGGCTATGGCTACACCTTC. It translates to CASSPKDRGGYGYTF.